Presented here are 10 T cell receptor beta chains from one specimen sequenced in a study of shared clonotypes between healthy human individuals. The table came from immunoSEQ multiplex PCR; TCRdb's copy has only in-frame clones and leaves some out. The sample has 2,500,000 or so clones, approximately 94% seen once. Sequencing input: naive CD4+ T cells sorted from blood. As for subset: CD45RA+ positively selected. The source is a man in his late teens or twenties in good health.

The rearrangement links TRBV9 to TRBJ1-6, with TRBD1 matching 10 bases. CDR1 and CDR2 from the germline V gene are SGDLS and YYNGEE. V shed 2 bases, J shed 8 bases, and the junction held 1 base outside the gene matches. CDR3 length equals 14 residues. The chain's CDR3 is CASSVGQGYSPLHF. In nucleotides, the CDR3 is TGTGCCAGCAGCGTGGGACAGGGGTATTCACCCCTCCACTTT.

The rearrangement uses TRBV15 and TRBJ1-3, with D unclear. Looked up from germline, CDR1 is LNHNV and CDR2 is YYDKDF (reference sequence). This CDR3 is built from 12 residues. Trimming shortened V by 9 bases and J by 4 bases, and 10 bases separated the two germline ends. This CDR3 is CATGQPGNTIYF. CDR3 bases: TGTGCCACTGGCCAACCCGGAAACACCATATATTTT.

The chain combines TRBV6-5 with TRBJ2-7; weak D call: TRBD1 (5 bases). V dropped 2 bases and J dropped 3 bases, with 14 bases sitting between them. Germline V CDR1 and CDR2: MNHEY, SVGAGI. CDR3 size: 15 residues. The CDR3 loop reads CASSYGHQGNYEQYF. The CDR3 DNA reads TGTGCCAGCAGTTACGGCCACCAGGGCAACTACGAGCAGTACTTC.

The chain recombines TRBV18 with TRBJ2-3, with TRBD2 matching 7 bases. V shed 2 bases and J 3 bases; nucleotides not matched to a gene: 5. The CDR3 loop spans 15 amino acids. Germline CDR1 and CDR2: KGHSH and LQKENI. CDR3: CASSPWGGLTDTQYF. In DNA, the CDR3 is TGTGCCAGCTCACCATGGGGGGGACTTACAGATACGCAGTATTTT.

This rearrangement joins TRBV6-4 to TRBJ2-5, with D unclear. V was cut by 5 bases and J by 1 base, with 8 bases left in between. This CDR3 comprises 13 residues. The V gene's germline CDR1 is MRHNA and CDR2 SNTAGT. CDR3 sequence: CASSRGLQETQYF. CDR3 DNA sequence: TGTGCCAGCAGTCGAGGCCTCCAAGAGACCCAGTACTTC.

The rearrangement joins TRBV30 to TRBJ1-6; D unclear. V gave up 0 bases and J gave up 0 bases, with 9 bases separating them. The CDR3 spans 16 residues. Germline V CDR1 and CDR2: GTSNPN, SVGIG (reference sequence). The CDR3 loop reads CAWSVPTSSYNSPLHF. In DNA, the CDR3 is TGTGCCTGGAGTGTACCCACGAGCTCCTATAATTCACCCCTCCACTTT.

The genes are TRBV5-1 and TRBJ1-2; 9 bases are shared with TRBD1. From germline, CDR1 is SGHRS and CDR2 YFSETQ. CDR3 length: 16 amino acids. The J segment lost 8 bases and the V segment lost 4 bases, leaving 15 bases of the junction unmatched. The CDR3 coding sequence is TGCGCCAGCAGCGTCTCCCCAGACAGGGGGGTAATCGGCTACACCTTC. Translation gives CASSVSPDRGVIGYTF.

V and J are TRBV6-1 and TRBJ2-7; 9 positions agree with TRBD1. This CDR3 has 12 amino acids. The ends lost 11 bases at V and 3 bases at J; junction bases unmatched: 5. Per germline, CDR1 MNHNS and CDR2 SASEGT. In nucleotides, the CDR3 is TGTGCCGGGGGACAGGGAGTCTACGAGCAGTACTTC. Translating gives CAGGQGVYEQYF.

The rearrangement uses TRBV2 and TRBJ2-7; 7 bases align to TRBD1. The junction had 5 bases not matched to a gene; V was cut back by 6 bases and J by 3 bases. Germline V gene data show CDR1 as SNHLY and CDR2 as FYNNEI. This CDR3 comprises 13 residues. The CDR3 loop reads CASSLGQYYEQYF. DNA of the CDR3: TGTGCCAGCAGCCTGGGACAGTACTACGAGCAGTACTTC.

V is TRBV5-5 and J is TRBJ2-7; 7 bases match TRBD2. The CDR3 is 15 amino acids. CDR1 and CDR2 (germline): SGHKS, YYEKEE (reference sequence). The V gene end was trimmed by 5 bases and the J gene end by 2 bases; junction bases not matched to a gene: 10. CDR3 in DNA: TGTGCCAGCAGGCCAGCGGGGAACCCAACCTACGAGCAGTACTTC. Its protein product is CASRPAGNPTYEQYF.